The 27 T cell receptor beta chains below all came from one sample that was sequenced in a study of shared clonotypes between healthy human individuals. Here immunoSEQ multiplex PCR was the method, and the copy in TCRdb shows in-frame clones only, minus some. The data contain over 2 million clones, about 95% of them seen just once; the ten biggest clones take up more than 0.1%. The sequencing sample was made of naive CD4+ T cells sorted from blood. The subset was: CD45RA+ positively selected. The receptor source for this set is a man younger than 35 in good health.

V is TRBV27 and J is TRBJ2-7, with 13 bases fitting TRBD2. J lost 8 bases, V lost 5 bases, and 9 bases had no gene match. Germline V lookup: CDR1 MNHEY, CDR2 SMNVEV (reference sequence). CDR3 length equals 15 residues. In nucleotides, the CDR3 is TGTGCCAGCAGTCCCTTACTAGCGGGGGGGTTCCAGCAGTACTTC. Its translation: CASSPLLAGGFQQYF.

The rearrangement joins TRBV7-2 to TRBJ2-7, with TRBD2 matching over 9 bases. The ends lost 5 bases at V and 2 bases at J; junction bases unmatched: 10. CDR3 size: 16 residues. Per the germline V gene, CDR1 is SGHTA and CDR2 is FQGNSA. DNA of the CDR3: TGTGCCAGCAGCGCCCTAGGCGGGAGGGTCCCCTACGAGCAGTACTTC. Translating it yields CASSALGGRVPYEQYF. Supplemented by reference TRBV7-2 and TRBJ2-7, the full variable domain reads GAGVSQSPSNKVTEKGKDVELRCDPISGHTALYWYRQSLGQGLEFLIYFQGNSAPDKSGLPSDRFSAERTGGSVSTLTIQRTQQEDSAVYLCASSALGGRVPYEQYFGPGTRLTVT.

As regards this clone: The junction differs from germline at one of its ends, possibly a read error. The chain links TRBV6-6 to TRBJ2-5, with 7 bases fitting TRBD1. In germline, CDR1 is MNHNY, CDR2 SVGAGI (reference sequence). The CDR3 has 16 residues. The CDR3 nucleotides are TGTGCCAGCACTCACTCCGGGACAGAGAACCAGGAGACCCAGTACTTC. It translates to CASTHSGTENQETQYF.

This chain joins TRBV28 and TRBJ1-5; D is possibly TRBD1 (5 bases). This CDR3 is 16 amino acids long. The V gene's germline CDR1 is MDHEN and CDR2 SYDVKM. V gave up 6 bases and J gave up 0 bases, with 15 bases separating them. CDR3 sequence reads: CASRGAGDYSNQPQHF. Here the CDR3 DNA reads TGTGCCAGCAGAGGGGCTGGGGACTATAGCAATCAGCCCCAGCATTTT.

This chain links TRBV5-1 with TRBJ1-2, with D tentatively TRBD1 (5 bases). There are 14 residues in the CDR3. The V gene's germline CDR1 is SGHRS and CDR2 YFSETQ. V shed 7 bases and J shed 2 bases, with 15 bases lying between them. DNA of the CDR3: TGCGCCAGCCGCGATGGGGGGTCCAACTATGGCTACACCTTC. This codes for CASRDGGSNYGYTF. The full variable domain, in which reference TRBV5-1 and TRBJ1-2 provide the parts outside the CDR3, is KAGVTQTPRYLIKTRGQQVTLSCSPISGHRSVSWYQQTPGQGLQFLFEYFSETQRNKGNFPGRFSGRQFSNSRSEMNVSTLELGDSALYLCASRDGGSNYGYTFGSGTRLTVV.

V and J are TRBV7-8 and TRBJ2-7; 13 bases map to TRBD2. J was trimmed by 5 bases and V by 4 bases; bases with no gene match: 8. Germline-derived CDR1 and CDR2 are SGHVS and FQNEAQ. The CDR3 covers 16 residues. The CDR3 DNA reads as TGTGCCAGCAGCTCTGGACTAGCGGGAGTTGCAGACGAGCAGTACTTC. This sequence encodes CASSSGLAGVADEQYF.

The rearrangement joins TRBV29-1 to TRBJ1-1; D might be TRBD1 (5 bases). Germline V lookup: CDR1 SQVTM, CDR2 ANQGSEA. V shed 6 bases and J shed 7 bases, with 15 bases lying between them. This CDR3 comprises 12 residues. The CDR3 region is CSVSGGRGEAFF. The CDR3 coding sequence is TGCAGCGTCTCCGGGGGAAGAGGTGAAGCTTTCTTT. The complete variable domain, with remaining parts taken from reference TRBV29-1 and TRBJ1-1, reads SAVISQKPSRDICQRGTSLTIQCQVDSQVTMMFWYRQQPGQSLTLIATANQGSEATYESGFVIDKFPISRPNLTFSTLTVSNMSPEDSSIYLCSVSGGRGEAFFGQGTRLTVV.

V usage is TRBV5-4 and J usage is TRBJ2-1; TRBD2 aligns across 7 bases. The germline V gene has CDR1 SGHNT and CDR2 YYREEE (reference sequence). The CDR3 is 13 residues long. V dropped 4 bases and J dropped 9; count of bases not matched to a gene: 7. CDR3 sequence: CASSIGLVGEQFF. For the CDR3, the DNA is TGTGCCAGCAGCATAGGACTAGTCGGTGAGCAGTTCTTC. The variable domain in full, with the rest retrieved from reference TRBV5-4 and TRBJ2-1, is ETGVTQSPTHLIKTRGQQVTLRCSSQSGHNTVSWYQQALGQGPQFIFQYYREEENGRGNFPPRFSGLQFPNYSSELNVNALELDDSALYLCASSIGLVGEQFFGPGTRLTVL.

This chain links TRBV7-2 with TRBJ2-7, with 8 bases identical to TRBD2. The J segment lost 4 bases and the V segment lost 3 bases, leaving 8 bases of the junction unmatched. The CDR3 length is 15 residues. CDR1 is SGHTA and CDR2 is FQGNSA in the germline V gene. The CDR3 reads CASSLPGGGAYEQYF. The CDR3 nucleotides are TGTGCCAGCAGCTTGCCGGGAGGGGGTGCGTACGAGCAGTACTTC.

The rearrangement uses TRBV6-5 and TRBJ2-5; the match to TRBD1 covers 8 bases. The germline V gene encodes CDR1 MNHEY and CDR2 SVGAGI. This CDR3 comprises 16 residues. V lost 0 bases and J lost 4; bases outside the gene matches: 7. The CDR3 is CASSYSIDRGGETQYF. The CDR3 DNA reads TGTGCCAGCAGTTACTCGATCGACAGGGGAGGAGAGACCCAGTACTTC.

The V call is TRBV6-1, the J call TRBJ2-1, with 7 bases aligning to TRBD2. The junction had 7 bases not matched to a gene; V was cut back by 2 bases and J by 6 bases. The CDR3 is 15 amino acids. Germline CDR1 and CDR2: MNHNS and SASEGT. CDR3 in DNA: TGTGCCAGCAGTGAAAATGGGGGAGGGTCCAATGAGCAGTTCTTC. It encodes CASSENGGGSNEQFF.

The gene calls are TRBV5-1 and TRBJ1-1, with D hard to call. V shed 2 bases and J shed 0 bases, with 8 bases lying between them. The CDR3 consists of 14 residues. The germline V gene encodes CDR1 SGHRS and CDR2 YFSETQ. The CDR3 DNA follows: TGCGCCAGCAGCTTTGAGAGACTGAACACTGAAGCTTTCTTT. It translates to CASSFERLNTEAFF.

The V and J genes are TRBV25-1 and TRBJ1-1; 9 bases fit TRBD1. Germline V CDR1 and CDR2: MGHDK, SYGVNS. This CDR3 is 16 amino acids long. Trimming cost V 5 bases and J 1 base; bases outside gene matches: 8. In nucleotides, the CDR3 is TGTGCCAGCAGTATGCGTCCGGGACAGGGGAACACTGAAGCTTTCTTT. It translates to CASSMRPGQGNTEAFF. The variable domain in full, completed from reference TRBV25-1 and TRBJ1-1, reads EADIYQTPRYLVIGTGKKITLECSQTMGHDKMYWYQQDPGMELHLIHYSYGVNSTEKGDLSSESTVSRIRTEHFPLTLESARPSHTSQYLCASSMRPGQGNTEAFFGQGTRLTVV.

This chain uses TRBV30 with TRBJ2-1, with 9 bases that match TRBD2. The CDR3 is 14 residues long. Germline V gene lookup returns CDR1 GTSNPN and CDR2 SVGIG (reference sequence). V was pared by 7 bases and J by 9 bases, with 13 bases of the junction left unmatched. CDR3 protein: CASGGSGRPAEQFF. As DNA, the CDR3 is TGTGCCTCCGGAGGTAGCGGGAGACCTGCTGAGCAGTTCTTC.

This rearrangement joins TRBV6-1 to TRBJ2-5; 9 bases are a match to TRBD2. J was trimmed by 4 bases and V by 6 bases; bases with no gene match: 3. CDR1 and CDR2 (germline): MNHNS, SASEGT. The CDR3 totals 13 residues. CDR3 sequence (DNA): TGTGCCAGCAGGGTAGCGGGAGCAGAGACCCAGTACTTC. Its protein product is CASRVAGAETQYF.

The chain uses TRBV18 and TRBJ2-7; TRBD2 matches 7 bases. The germline gives CDR1 KGHSH, CDR2 LQKENI. The CDR3 extends over 18 amino acids. Trimming cost V 3 bases and J 1 base; bases outside gene matches: 15. The DNA of the CDR3 is TGTGCCAGCTCACCTGCGGACACAAGGAAGGGAGGGTCCTACGAGCAGTACTTC. It encodes CASSPADTRKGGSYEQYF.

Comment on this clone: The identical CDR3 is also encoded by other nucleotide sequences in the sample. This chain uses TRBV5-1 with TRBJ1-5; D uncertain. CDR3 length equals 13 residues. Between the trimmed V and J ends, which lost 0 bases and 2 bases, there was a span of 3 bases. CDR1 is SGHRS and CDR2 is YFSETQ in the germline V gene. CDR3 sequence (DNA): TGCGCCAGCAGCTTGGACCGCAATCAGCCCCAGCATTTT. It yields the protein CASSLDRNQPQHF.

The genes are TRBV18 and TRBJ1-1; tentatively, D is TRBD1 (5 bases). Trimming stripped 3 bases from V and 6 bases from J, with 14 bases between. This CDR3 has 14 residues. Germline V gene sequence: CDR1 KGHSH, CDR2 LQKENI. CDR3 protein: CASSPGTTHPEAFF. The CDR3 region has the DNA TGTGCCAGCTCACCGGGGACGACCCACCCTGAAGCTTTCTTT.

On this clone itself: The same CDR3 is also encoded by other DNA sequences in this sample. The J gene is TRBJ1-1, the V gene TRBV20-1; D is unclear. Germline V gene sequence: CDR1 DFQATT, CDR2 SNEGSKA (reference sequence). V lost 6 bases and J lost 2, with 7 bases in between. The CDR3 is 11 amino acids. The CDR3 sequence: CSAPSNTEAFF. The CDR3, as DNA: TGCAGTGCACCTAGTAACACTGAAGCTTTCTTT.

This clone was detected only a few times. The rearrangement uses TRBV6-4 and TRBJ1-2; possible D gene TRBD1, 5 bases. Germline CDR1 is MRHNA and CDR2 is SNTAGT. This CDR3 is built from 13 residues. Trimming cost V 8 bases and J 2 bases, with 12 bases left between them. CDR3 DNA sequence: TGTGCCAGCCGTGGGGCAGGGAACTATGGCTACACCTTC. It encodes CASRGAGNYGYTF.

To note about this clone: Other DNA variants within this sample encode the same CDR3. The chain uses TRBV7-2 and TRBJ2-3; 8 nucleotides line up with TRBD1. Trimming at V came to 1 base and at J to 2 bases, leaving 2 bases not matched to a gene. CDR1 and CDR2 from the germline V gene are SGHTA and FQGNSA. The CDR3 loop spans 15 amino acids. The CDR3 DNA reads as TGTGCCAGCAGCTTAGTACAGGGGGTCACAGATACGCAGTATTTT. This sequence encodes CASSLVQGVTDTQYF.

The chain combines TRBV2 with TRBJ2-2; a possible D gene is TRBD1 (6 bases). Germline lookup yields CDR1 SNHLY and CDR2 FYNNEI. V was clipped by 4 bases and J by 7 bases, with 19 bases between them. CDR3 length equals 16 residues. CDR3 nucleotide sequence: TGTGCCAGCAGTGTTGCCCAGGGGACGGTAGGCGGGGAGCTGTTTTTT. It yields the protein CASSVAQGTVGGELFF. Combining the CDR3 with reference TRBV2 and TRBJ2-2 gives the whole variable domain EPEVTQTPSHQVTQMGQEVILRCVPISNHLYFYWYRQILGQKVEFLVSFYNNEISEKSEIFDDQFSVERPDGSNFTLKIRSTKLEDSAMYFCASSVAQGTVGGELFFGEGSRLTVL.

The chain carries TRBV19 and TRBJ1-4; TRBD1 might be the D (5 bases). The CDR3 covers 14 residues. CDR1 and CDR2 from the germline V gene are LNHDA and SQIVND (reference sequence). Trimming removed 10 bases at V and 1 base at J, with 13 bases between. The CDR3 sequence is CATARGVTNEKLFF. The CDR3 DNA follows: TGTGCCACGGCGAGGGGAGTAACTAATGAAAAACTGTTTTTT.

This clone appeared once. CDR3 region: CASSLSRDEKLFF. In DNA form, the CDR3 reads TGTGCCAGCAGTCTAAGCCGCGATGAAAAACTGTTTTTT. The chain recombines TRBV27 with TRBJ1-4; D remains unclear. From germline, CDR1 is MNHEY and CDR2 SMNVEV (reference sequence). The CDR3 is 13 residues long. V lost 5 bases and J lost 6, with 10 bases in between.

The chain recombines TRBV25-1 with TRBJ2-5; no clear D gene. V was cut by 3 bases and J by 1 base, with 9 bases left in between. The CDR3 length is 14 residues. Germline V CDR1 and CDR2: MGHDK, SYGVNS. Written as DNA, the CDR3 is TGTGCCAGCAGTGATTTCCAGCCCCAAGAGACCCAGTACTTC. Encoded protein: CASSDFQPQETQYF.

The gene calls are TRBV1 and TRBJ1-2. TRBV1 is reported as a pseudogene. This CDR3 is 13 amino acids long. The CDR3 region is CTPKGGIPHGYTF. The CDR3 DNA reads TGCACTCCCAAGGGGGGAATCCCCCATGGCTACACCTTC.

The chain joins TRBV7-2 to TRBJ2-3; TRBD2 agrees at 12 bases. The germline V gene has CDR1 SGHTA and CDR2 FQGNSA. Trimming took 5 bases from V and 0 from J; bases not matched to a gene: 3. This CDR3 spans 16 amino acids. The CDR3 protein is CASSQGLAGSTDTQYF. The CDR3 DNA reads as TGTGCCAGCAGCCAGGGACTAGCGGGTAGCACAGATACGCAGTATTTT. The whole variable domain, filled in from reference TRBV7-2 and TRBJ2-3, reads GAGVSQSPSNKVTEKGKDVELRCDPISGHTALYWYRQSLGQGLEFLIYFQGNSAPDKSGLPSDRFSAERTGGSVSTLTIQRTQQEDSAVYLCASSQGLAGSTDTQYFGPGTRLTVL.